This T cell receptor (beta chain) was sequenced during a study of blood T cell repertoires in COVID-19. In the authors' methods: Reference gene primer amplification yielded estimated nucleated cell counts. TCRdb keeps only in-frame clones here, not all; method: immunoSEQ multiplex PCR. V and J calls and clone size are those listed in that table; D and trimming were worked out from the DNA. The table includes 160,000 or so clones, around 84% detected once. Between the trimmed V and J ends, which lost 3 bases and 6 bases, there was a span of 17 bases. CDR1 is LNHDA and CDR2 is SQIVND in the germline V gene (reference sequence). CDR3 length: 15 residues.

The V call is TRBV19, the J call TRBJ1-1; D gene unclear. Sequencing input: peripheral blood. The origin of this receptor is a man aged 40-50 years with acute or convalescent COVID-19. The CDR3 reads CASSILLGVWPEAFF. DNA for the CDR3: TGTGCCAGTAGTATCTTGTTAGGAGTATGGCCTGAAGCTTTCTTT.